A selection of T cell receptor beta chains follows, all from one sample in a study of T cell responses to AZD1222 COVID-19 vaccine. Produced via immunoSEQ multiplex PCR; TCRdb's table is partial and in-frame only. The sample has 150,000 to 200,000 clones, 85% to 95% seen once; the top ten hold under 6%. Sequencing used peripheral blood, obtained 28 days after the second AZD1222 dose. The origin of the receptors is an adult who received the AZD1222 COVID-19 vaccine. The CDR3 runs from the conserved cysteine through the conserved F or W. Each record gives: CDR3 protein, CDR3 DNA, V gene, J gene, D gene, clone size. A D gene is named only where the DNA matches it firmly. Not all rows give a size; the values are once, few, many and, for expanded clones, a class.

CDR3aa: CASSGLAGSETQYF
CDR3nt: TGTGCCAGTAGTGGACTAGCGGGATCTGAGACCCAGTACTTC
v_gene: TRBV19
j_gene: TRBJ2-5
d_gene: TRBD2
abundance: few

CDR3aa: CATTDRAGYGYTF
CDR3nt: TGTGCCACCACAGACAGGGCTGGGTATGGCTACACCTTC
v_gene: TRBV15
j_gene: TRBJ1-2
d_gene: TRBD1
abundance: -

CDR3aa: CASSLSMGVSEKLFF
CDR3nt: TGTGCCAGCAGTTTATCGATGGGGGTTAGCGAAAAACTGTTTTTT
v_gene: TRBV27
j_gene: TRBJ1-4
d_gene: -
abundance: -

CDR3aa: CASSYSNWGGEKLFF
CDR3nt: TGTGCCAGCAGTTACTCGAACTGGGGAGGCGAAAAACTGTTTTTT
v_gene: TRBV6-5
j_gene: TRBJ1-4
d_gene: -
abundance: -

CDR3aa: CASSPLGSSGRGLDNEQFF
CDR3nt: TGTGCCAGCTCACCACTCGGTTCTAGCGGGAGGGGCTTGGACAATGAGCAGTTCTTC
v_gene: TRBV18
j_gene: TRBJ2-1
d_gene: TRBD2
abundance: -

CDR3aa: CASSFRDTEAFF
CDR3nt: TGTGCCAGCAGCTTCCGGGATACTGAAGCTTTCTTT
v_gene: TRBV5-4
j_gene: TRBJ1-1
d_gene: -
abundance: -

CDR3aa: CASGLGVGTSGNTIYF
CDR3nt: TGTGCTAGTGGTTTGGGGGTAGGAACCTCTGGAAACACCATATATTTT
v_gene: TRBV12-5
j_gene: TRBJ1-3
d_gene: -
abundance: -

CDR3aa: CASSPTGFYGYTF
CDR3nt: TGTGCCAGCAGTCCGACAGGGTTCTATGGCTACACCTTC
v_gene: TRBV12-3/TRBV12-4
j_gene: TRBJ1-2
d_gene: TRBD1
abundance: -

CDR3aa: CSASTGGRETQYF
CDR3nt: TGCAGTGCTAGTACGGGAGGAAGAGAGACCCAGTACTTC
v_gene: TRBV20-1
j_gene: TRBJ2-5
d_gene: TRBD2
abundance: -

CDR3aa: CASSGAPNTEAFF
CDR3nt: TGTGCCAGCTCAGGGGCTCCGAACACTGAAGCTTTCTTT
v_gene: TRBV18
j_gene: TRBJ1-1
d_gene: -
abundance: -

CDR3aa: CASRAGGQGIDTQYF
CDR3nt: TGTGCCAGCAGGGCTGGAGGACAGGGAATAGATACGCAGTATTTT
v_gene: TRBV6-6
j_gene: TRBJ2-3
d_gene: TRBD1
abundance: -

CDR3aa: CASSQDRQGNQPQHF
CDR3nt: TGTGCCAGCAGCCAAGACAGACAGGGCAATCAGCCCCAGCATTTT
v_gene: TRBV14
j_gene: TRBJ1-5
d_gene: -
abundance: -

CDR3aa: CAWGQGNEQYF
CDR3nt: TGTGCCTGGGGACAGGGAAACGAGCAGTACTTC
v_gene: TRBV30
j_gene: TRBJ2-7
d_gene: TRBD1
abundance: -

CDR3aa: CASSKVDYAGSRERGGYTF
CDR3nt: TGTGCCAGCAGCAAAGTCGATTATGCGGGGTCCCGGGAAAGAGGGGGCTACACCTTC
v_gene: TRBV21-1
j_gene: TRBJ1-2
d_gene: -
abundance: -

CDR3aa: CASSTHPGPQRNSPLHF
CDR3nt: TGTGCCAGTAGCACTCATCCGGGCCCCCAACGGAATTCACCCCTCCACTTT
v_gene: TRBV19
j_gene: TRBJ1-6
d_gene: -
abundance: -

CDR3aa: CASSILGSSSYEQYF
CDR3nt: TGTGCCAGTAGTATATTGGGATCGAGCTCCTACGAGCAGTACTTC
v_gene: TRBV19
j_gene: TRBJ2-7
d_gene: -
abundance: -

CDR3aa: CASSLMAGANVLTF
CDR3nt: TGTGCCAGCAGCCTGATGGCGGGGGCCAACGTCCTGACTTTC
v_gene: TRBV5-6
j_gene: TRBJ2-6
d_gene: -
abundance: -

CDR3aa: CASSMGGELAGPYNEQFF
CDR3nt: TGTGCCAGTAGTATGGGGGGTGAGCTAGCGGGACCCTACAATGAGCAGTTCTTC
v_gene: TRBV19
j_gene: TRBJ2-1
d_gene: TRBD2
abundance: -

CDR3aa: CASPLANTIYF
CDR3nt: TGTGCCTCCCCACTGGCAAACACCATATATTTT
v_gene: TRBV30
j_gene: TRBJ1-3
d_gene: -
abundance: -

CDR3aa: CSVHRQRTEAFF
CDR3nt: TGCAGCGTCCATCGACAGAGGACTGAAGCTTTCTTT
v_gene: TRBV29-1
j_gene: TRBJ1-1
d_gene: -
abundance: -

CDR3aa: CASSLVAALSYEQYF
CDR3nt: TGCGCCAGCAGCTTGGTGGCGGCCTTATCCTACGAGCAGTACTTC
v_gene: TRBV5-1
j_gene: TRBJ2-7
d_gene: -
abundance: -

CDR3aa: CASSLSIGNEQFF
CDR3nt: TGTGCCAGCAGCTTAAGCATCGGCAATGAGCAGTTCTTC
v_gene: TRBV7-3
j_gene: TRBJ2-1
d_gene: -
abundance: -

CDR3aa: CASSQDRAQETQYF
CDR3nt: TGTGCCAGCTCACAGGACAGGGCCCAAGAGACCCAGTACTTC
v_gene: TRBV18
j_gene: TRBJ2-5
d_gene: TRBD1
abundance: -

CDR3aa: CASSHPPQTQYF
CDR3nt: TGTGCCAGCAGCCACCCACCTCAGACCCAGTACTTC
v_gene: TRBV3-1/TRBV3-2
j_gene: TRBJ2-5
d_gene: -
abundance: -

CDR3aa: CASSPTQGAWDEQYF
CDR3nt: TGTGCCAGCAGCCCAACACAGGGGGCTTGGGACGAGCAGTACTTC
v_gene: TRBV6-5
j_gene: TRBJ2-7
d_gene: TRBD1
abundance: -